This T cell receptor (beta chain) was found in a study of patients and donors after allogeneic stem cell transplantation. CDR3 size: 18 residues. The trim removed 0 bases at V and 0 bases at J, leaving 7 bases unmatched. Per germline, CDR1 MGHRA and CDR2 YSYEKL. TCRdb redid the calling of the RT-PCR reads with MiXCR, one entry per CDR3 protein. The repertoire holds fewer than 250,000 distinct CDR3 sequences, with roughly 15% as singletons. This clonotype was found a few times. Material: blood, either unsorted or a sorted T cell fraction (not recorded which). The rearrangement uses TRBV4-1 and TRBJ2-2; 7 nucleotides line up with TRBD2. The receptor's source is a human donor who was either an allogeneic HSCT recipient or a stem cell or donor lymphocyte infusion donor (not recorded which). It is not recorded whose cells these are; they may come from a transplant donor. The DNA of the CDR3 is TGCGCCAGCAGCCAAGATATCAGAACTAGCGCGAACACCGGGGAGCTGTTTTTT. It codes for CASSQDIRTSANTGELFF.